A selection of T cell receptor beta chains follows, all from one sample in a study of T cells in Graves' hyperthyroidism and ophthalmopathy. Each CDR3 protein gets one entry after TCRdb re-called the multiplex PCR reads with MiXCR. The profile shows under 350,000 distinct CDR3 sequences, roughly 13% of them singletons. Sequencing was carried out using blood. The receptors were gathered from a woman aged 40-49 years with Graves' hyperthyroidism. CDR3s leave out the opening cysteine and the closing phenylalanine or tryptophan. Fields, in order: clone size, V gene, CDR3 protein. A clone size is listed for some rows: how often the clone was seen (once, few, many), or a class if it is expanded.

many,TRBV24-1,ATSDPAGRGYT
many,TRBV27,ASSFPAHVEAF
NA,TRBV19,ASSPQHITDTQY
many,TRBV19,ASSVGLALRETQY
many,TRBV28,ASDSSGRGETQY
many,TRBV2,ASTQTGLAGAGELF
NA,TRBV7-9,ASSLSRVGTDTQY
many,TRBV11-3,ASSLQGYTTDTQY
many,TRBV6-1,ASKRTGDSPLH
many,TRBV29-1,SVASGTGFTDTQY
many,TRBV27,ASSYRGASWGHYEQY
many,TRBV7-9,ASSAQVDRIYGYT
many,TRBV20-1,SAPGGPWGGRDTEAF
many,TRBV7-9,ASSEKTGFEQY
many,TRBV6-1,ASSMTGGAYGYT
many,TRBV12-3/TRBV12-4,ASSQRTSPTKETQY
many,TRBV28,ASSPRDRDYEQY
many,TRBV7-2,ASSPDWNEQF
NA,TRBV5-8,ASRLTGGGMNTEAF
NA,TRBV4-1,ASSPRATETEAF
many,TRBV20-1,SARLTQGGGNNSPLH
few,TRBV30,AWDRDLARNEQF
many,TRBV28,ASSLGGSTGQPQH
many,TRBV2,ASSDVGFNYGYT
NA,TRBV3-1,ASSQGGLVGLNSYNEQF
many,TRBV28,ASSPGTGGRMETQY
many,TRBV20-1,SARVRRLPLH
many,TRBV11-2,ASSLGYRAVHEQY
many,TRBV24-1,ATRTSQGDETGELF
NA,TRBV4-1,ASSQGVLGLFGEQY
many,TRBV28,ASSFRQGGTEQY
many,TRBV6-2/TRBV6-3,ASSTTGEGSPLH
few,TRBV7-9,ASSSAGGELASSYNEQF
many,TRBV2,ASSPATNTEAF
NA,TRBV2,ASSPGQGSNEQF
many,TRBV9,ASSAFGQGGQAF
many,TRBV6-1,ASSDGYSRYNEQF
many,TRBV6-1,ASSEWGTAYEQY
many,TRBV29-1,SVRGNSGNTIY
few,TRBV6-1,ASRLGDNEQF
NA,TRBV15,ATSRGRALGANVLT
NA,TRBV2,ASTRVNLRYGYT
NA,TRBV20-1,SARRGNSNQPQH
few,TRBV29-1,SVVVAGGYGYT
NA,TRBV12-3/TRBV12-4,ASSLVSSGGEQY
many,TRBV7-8,ASSPGLAGGQYEQY
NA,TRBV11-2,ASSQDSSYGYT
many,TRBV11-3,ASQGATSGSEWVQETQY
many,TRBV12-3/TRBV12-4,ASSLVSNYGYT
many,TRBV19,ASSSRTSISNQPQH
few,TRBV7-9,ASSLAGPDNSPLH
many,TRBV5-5,ASTFYSATYNEQF
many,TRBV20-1,SARNAGHYGYT
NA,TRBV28,ASSEGAPNEKLF
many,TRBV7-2,ASSLSSGLNTEAF
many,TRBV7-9,ASSFGAEQPQH
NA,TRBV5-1,ASSPSTGGTDTQY